These T cell receptor beta chains were read from a single sample in a study of blood T cell repertoires in COVID-19. Produced via immunoSEQ multiplex PCR; TCRdb's table is partial and in-frame only. Here the sample spans approximately 25,000 clones, roughly 80% being singletons. Sample: peripheral blood. These receptors were obtained from an elderly woman with acute or convalescent COVID-19. The conserved cysteine and the conserved F or W are not part of the CDR3 here. Fields, in order: V gene, J gene, CDR3 protein.

TRBV5-4	TRBJ2-1	ASTRASGTSREQF
TRBV6-5	TRBJ2-3	ASTATGGTDTQY
TRBV6-5	TRBJ2-1	ASSYSSGAGQLEQF
TRBV19	TRBJ1-1	ASSHRQVNTEAF
TRBV6-5	TRBJ1-1	ASTWTGRTEAF
TRBV24-1	TRBJ2-2	ATSANRAAGELF
TRBV6-6	TRBJ1-1	ASSYGLLNTEAF
TRBV11-3	TRBJ1-1	ASSLSGANTEAF
TRBV5-4	TRBJ2-5	ASSAERTGRQETQY
TRBV5-4	TRBJ2-2	ASSLDSTGELF
TRBV30	TRBJ2-5	AWSPQGQKQETQY
TRBV7-8	TRBJ2-1	ASSTKHPTGGSYNEQF
TRBV14	TRBJ2-2	ASSLLAGVRTGELF
TRBV9	TRBJ2-1	ASSPADYLYNEQF
TRBV14	TRBJ2-1	ASSLAEGGDEQF
TRBV5-5	TRBJ2-6	ASSSPGPGANVLT
TRBV5-1	TRBJ1-2	ASSKRTGDGYT